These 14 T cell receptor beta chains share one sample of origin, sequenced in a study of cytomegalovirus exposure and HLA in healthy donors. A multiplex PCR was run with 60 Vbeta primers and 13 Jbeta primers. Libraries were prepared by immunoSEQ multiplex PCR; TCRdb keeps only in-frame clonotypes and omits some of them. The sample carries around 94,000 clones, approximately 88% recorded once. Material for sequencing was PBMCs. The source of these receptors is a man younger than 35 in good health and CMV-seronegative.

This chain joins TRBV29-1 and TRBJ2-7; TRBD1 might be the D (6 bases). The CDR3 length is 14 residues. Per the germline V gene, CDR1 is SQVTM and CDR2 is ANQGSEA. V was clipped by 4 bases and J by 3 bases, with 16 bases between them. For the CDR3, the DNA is TGCAGCGTTGGAGCTAAAGGCAGGGGCTACGAGCAGTACTTC. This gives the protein CSVGAKGRGYEQYF.

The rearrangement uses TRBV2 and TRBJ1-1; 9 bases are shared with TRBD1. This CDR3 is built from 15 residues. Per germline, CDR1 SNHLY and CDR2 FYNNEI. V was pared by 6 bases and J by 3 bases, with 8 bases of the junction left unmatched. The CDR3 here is CASRTGTGIYTEAFF. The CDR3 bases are TGTGCCAGCAGAACCGGGACAGGGATATACACTGAAGCTTTCTTT.

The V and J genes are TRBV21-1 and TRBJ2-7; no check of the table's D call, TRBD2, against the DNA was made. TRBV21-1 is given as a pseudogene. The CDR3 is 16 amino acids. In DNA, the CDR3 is TGTGCCAGCAGCTGCGGAGGGACGGCGAACTCCTACGAGCAGTACTTC. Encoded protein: CASSCGGTANSYEQYF.

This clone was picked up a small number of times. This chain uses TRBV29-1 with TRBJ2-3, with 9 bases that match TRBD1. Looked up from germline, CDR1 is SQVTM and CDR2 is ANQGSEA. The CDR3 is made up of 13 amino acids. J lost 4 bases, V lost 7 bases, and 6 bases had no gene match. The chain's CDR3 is CSAATGGADTQYF. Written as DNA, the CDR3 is TGCAGCGCCGCGACAGGGGGAGCAGATACGCAGTATTTT.

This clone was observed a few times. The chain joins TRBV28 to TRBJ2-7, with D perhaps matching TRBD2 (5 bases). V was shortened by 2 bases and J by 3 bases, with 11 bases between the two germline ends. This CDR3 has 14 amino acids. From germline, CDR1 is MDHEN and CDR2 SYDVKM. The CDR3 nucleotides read TGTGCCAGCAGTTTAAGTAGCGTAGTCTACGAGCAGTACTTC. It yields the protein CASSLSSVVYEQYF.

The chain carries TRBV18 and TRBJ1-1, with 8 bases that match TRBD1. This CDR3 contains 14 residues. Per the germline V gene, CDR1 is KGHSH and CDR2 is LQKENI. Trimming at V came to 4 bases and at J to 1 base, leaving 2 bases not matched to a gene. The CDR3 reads CASSQGQANTEAFF. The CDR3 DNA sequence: TGTGCCAGCTCACAGGGACAGGCGAACACTGAAGCTTTCTTT.

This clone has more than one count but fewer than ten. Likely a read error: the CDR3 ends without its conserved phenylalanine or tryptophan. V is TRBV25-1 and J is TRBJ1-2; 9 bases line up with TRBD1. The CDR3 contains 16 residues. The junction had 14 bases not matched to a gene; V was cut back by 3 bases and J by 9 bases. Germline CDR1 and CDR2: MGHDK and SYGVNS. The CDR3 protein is CASSDHRTGARTSYTV. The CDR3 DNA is TGTGCCAGCAGTGACCATCGGACAGGGGCCCGGACGAGCTACACCGTC.

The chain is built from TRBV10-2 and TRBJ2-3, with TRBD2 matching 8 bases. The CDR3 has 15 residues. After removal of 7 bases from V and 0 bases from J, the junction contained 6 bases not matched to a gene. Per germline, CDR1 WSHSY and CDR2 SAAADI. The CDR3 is CASIITSGSTDTQYF. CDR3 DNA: TGCGCCAGCATCATAACTAGCGGTAGCACAGATACGCAGTATTTT.

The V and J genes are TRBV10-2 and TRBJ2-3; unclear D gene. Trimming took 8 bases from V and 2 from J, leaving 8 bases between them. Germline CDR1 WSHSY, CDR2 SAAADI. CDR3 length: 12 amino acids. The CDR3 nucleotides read TGCGCCAGCCGTCCAGACACAGATACGCAGTATTTT. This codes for CASRPDTDTQYF.

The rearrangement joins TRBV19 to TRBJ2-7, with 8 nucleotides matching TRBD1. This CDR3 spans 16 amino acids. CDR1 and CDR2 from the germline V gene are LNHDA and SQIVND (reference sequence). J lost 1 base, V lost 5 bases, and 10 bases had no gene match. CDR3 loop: CASSPRQGTSSYEQYF. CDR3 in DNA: TGTGCCAGTAGTCCGCGACAGGGGACGTCGTCCTACGAGCAGTACTTC.

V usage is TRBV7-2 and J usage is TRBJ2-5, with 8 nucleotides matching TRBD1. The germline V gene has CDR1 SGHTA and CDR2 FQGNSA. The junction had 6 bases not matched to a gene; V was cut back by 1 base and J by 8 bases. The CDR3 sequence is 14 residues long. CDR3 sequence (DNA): TGTGCCAGCAGCTTAGGACAGGGGCTGACTACCCAGTACTTC. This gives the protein CASSLGQGLTTQYF.

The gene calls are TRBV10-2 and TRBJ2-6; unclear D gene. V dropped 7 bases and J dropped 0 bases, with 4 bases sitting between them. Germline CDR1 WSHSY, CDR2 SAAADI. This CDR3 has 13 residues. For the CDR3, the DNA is TGCGCCAGCACCTTCTCTGGGGCCAACGTCCTGACTTTC. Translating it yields CASTFSGANVLTF.

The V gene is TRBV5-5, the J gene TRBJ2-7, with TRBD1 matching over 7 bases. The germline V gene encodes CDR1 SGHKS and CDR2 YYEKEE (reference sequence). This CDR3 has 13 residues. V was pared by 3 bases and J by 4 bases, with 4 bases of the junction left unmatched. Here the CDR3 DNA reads TGTGCCAGCAGCTCACAGGGGTGGTACGAGCAGTACTTC. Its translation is CASSSQGWYEQYF.

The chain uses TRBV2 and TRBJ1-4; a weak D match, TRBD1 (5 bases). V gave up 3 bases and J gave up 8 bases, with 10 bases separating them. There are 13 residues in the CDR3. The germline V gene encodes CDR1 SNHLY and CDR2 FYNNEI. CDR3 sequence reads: CASSEQGREKLFF. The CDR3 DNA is TGTGCCAGCAGTGAGCAGGGAAGGGAAAAACTGTTTTTT.